This T cell receptor (beta chain) was sequenced during a study of brain T cells in children with intractable seizures. V was pared by 8 bases and J by 4 bases, with 9 bases between. This CDR3 has 12 amino acids. Looked up from germline, CDR1 is SEHNR and CDR2 is FQNEAQ (reference sequence). Surgery cases with the highest brain T cell transcript signatures were chosen for sequencing. Clones were read by immunoSEQ multiplex PCR, and TCRdb kept only the in-frame ones, dropping some. The sample records roughly 80,000 clones, around nine tenths being singletons. This clone was seen many times. The V call is TRBV7-9, the J call TRBJ2-1, with a weak D call TRBD1 (6 bases). Sequenced material: peripheral blood, taken at surgery. This receptor was identified in a girl aged 2 to 9 with Rasmussen encephalitis and intractable seizures. CDR3 nucleotide sequence: TGTGCCAGCCAGGACAGATACAATGAGCAGTTCTTC. Encoded protein: CASQDRYNEQFF.